This T cell receptor (beta chain) is drawn from a study of T cell changes during pregnancy in multiple sclerosis. TCRdb keeps only in-frame clones here, not all; method: immunoSEQ multiplex PCR. The data show some 49,000 clones, about 90% seen once. V shed 4 bases and J 6 bases; nucleotides not matched to a gene: 5. The germline V gene has CDR1 MNHNS and CDR2 SASEGT. This CDR3 comprises 13 residues. J is TRBJ1-2 and V is TRBV6-1; 7 nucleotides align to TRBD1. The sequencing here drew on peripheral blood, taken after pregnancy. The sequence came from a female donor in good health, enrolled as a control in a pregnancy study. This CDR3 is CASSAWTGNGYTF. In nucleotides, the CDR3 is TGTGCCAGCAGTGCCTGGACAGGAAATGGCTACACCTTC.